This TCR beta chain was retrieved from a study of liver allograft versus peripheral blood T cells. As for the study in general: What was compared were the T cell receptor repertoires in transplanted livers and those in the peripheral blood of recipients.

The study's findings and limits: Intragraft T cell receptor repertoires of liver allografts were reportedly distinct from those in peripheral blood.

V lost 0 bases and J lost 3; bases outside the gene matches: 4. Germline lookup yields CDR1 MNHEY and CDR2 SVGAGI. The CDR3 runs 16 residues. TCRdb itself ran the reads through MiXCR, one entry per CDR3 protein. The sample carries about 2,600 distinct CDR3 sequences, roughly 19% recorded once. With respect to this clonotype: Its antigen is currently unknown.

The source of this sequence is a human patient who had a liver transplant. Among the T cells, some may be from the graft donor. The gene calls are TRBV6-5 and TRBJ2-7; 11 bases match TRBD2. DNA for the CDR3: TGTGCCAGCAGTTACTCTAGCGGGAGGGCTGTCTACGAGCAGTACTTC. Amino acid sequence: CASSYSSGRAVYEQYF.